These 2 T cell receptor beta chains were sequenced from one sample in a study of breast tumors, draining lymph nodes, adjacent tissues (dated by TCRdb to 2015 to 2016). Libraries were built with multiplex PCR. The sequencer listed for this sample is Illumina HiSeq 2000. TCRdb redid the processing of the public reads, applying fastp at Q25 and MiXCR, and retained in-frame beta chains. Entries are consolidated by CDR3 protein sequence, retaining the most common genes and DNA. Counted in this sample were some 200,000 distinct CDR3 sequences; over 25% of them appeared once. Jointly, the top ten make up approximately 4.3% of the sample. The axillary draining lymph nodes of breast cancer patients were the source of the lymph node samples. The sequencing input was axillary lymph node tissue. All receptors derive from a female donor with breast cancer. Some clones in this sample may be carry-over from other donors' samples.

This clonotype was seen only a few times. The chain has TRBV11-2 and TRBJ1-1, with D perhaps matching TRBD1 (5 bases). CDR1 SGHAT and CDR2 FQNNGV come from the germline V gene. Between the trimmed V and J ends, which lost 8 bases and 1 base, there was a span of 11 bases. The length of the CDR3 is 13 residues. This CDR3 reads CASRGSGNTEAFF. The CDR3 nucleotides read TGTGCCAGCCGGGGCTCTGGGAACACTGAAGCTTTCTTT.

This clonotype was seen repeatedly, ten times or more. V and J are TRBV19 and TRBJ2-4; 10 positions match TRBD2. V shed 3 bases, J shed 2 bases, and the junction held 7 bases outside the gene matches. The CDR3 extends over 17 amino acids. The V gene's germline CDR1 is LNHDA and CDR2 SQIVND (reference sequence). The CDR3 sequence: CASSIYDSGRTKNIQYF. The CDR3 DNA reads TGTGCCAGTAGTATTTATGATAGCGGGAGGACCAAAAACATTCAGTACTTC. Based on the CDR3 plus reference TRBV19 and TRBJ2-4, the full variable domain is DGGITQSPKYLFRKEGQNVTLSCEQNLNHDAMYWYRQDPGQGLRLIYYSQIVNDFQKGDIAEGYSVSREKKESFPLTVTSAQKNPTAFYLCASSIYDSGRTKNIQYFGAGTRLSVL.